The 2 T cell receptor beta chains below come from one sample, sequenced in a study of CD8 T cells in Susac syndrome. A quantity of about 0.5 to 1 ug RNA underwent reverse transcription using random hexamers. TCRdb used MiXCR to reprocess the immunoSEQ multiplex PCR reads, holding one entry per CDR3 protein. The data hold about 440,000 distinct CDR3 sequences, with approximately 85% observed a single time. What was sequenced was CD8+ T cells from PBMCs. All receptors come from a human donor with multiple sclerosis.

The rearrangement links TRBV27 to TRBJ2-1, with no clear D. The CDR3 spans 12 residues. CDR1 MNHEY and CDR2 SMNVEV come from the germline V gene (reference sequence). Deletions cut 8 bases from V and 8 bases from J, with 13 bases between. CDR3 region: CASLASPHEQFF. The CDR3 DNA reads TGTGCCAGCCTCGCCAGTCCCCATGAGCAGTTCTTC.

The chain uses TRBV4-1 and TRBJ2-2, with 9 nucleotides matching TRBD1. V shed 0 bases, J shed 7 bases, and the junction held 6 bases outside the gene matches. Germline V lookup: CDR1 MGHRA, CDR2 YSYEKL. The CDR3 sequence is 16 residues long. The CDR3 loop reads CASSQEGDRVDGELFF. CDR3 coding DNA: TGCGCCAGCAGCCAAGAAGGGGACAGGGTCGACGGGGAGCTGTTTTTT.